This T cell receptor beta chain was obtained from a study of blood T cells in healthy people across ages. Study conclusions and caveats: Roughly linear declines in TCR beta diversity per million T cells occurred with age.

V gave up 1 base and J gave up 1 base, with 13 bases separating them. The CDR3 is made up of 16 amino acids. CDR1 and CDR2 from the germline V gene are SGHDN and FVKESK. Using a J-beta primer mix together with a sample-barcoded 5' primer, a second PCR was run for roughly 7 to 12 cycles. TCRdb reprocessed the 5' RACE reads with MiXCR, giving one entry per CDR3 protein. The sample yields 250,000 to 300,000 distinct CDR3 sequences, 27% seen once. In the case of this clonotype: The antigen is not known.

Every sample had a minimum of 6.5 million PBMCs isolated. This TCR was sampled from a woman aged 70-85 years in good health. The sequencing input was blood. The rearrangement links TRBV14 to TRBJ1-1; no clear D gene. The CDR3 DNA reads TGTGCCAGCAGCCAAGCCCACGGACCGGCGAACACTGAAGCTTTCTTT. Its protein is CASSQAHGPANTEAFF.